This is a list of T cell receptor beta chains from one sample in a study of T cells in localized non-small cell lung cancer. Sequenced by immunoSEQ multiplex PCR; TCRdb stores in-frame clones only, minus some. The repertoire holds 70,000 to 75,000 clones, with roughly 80% as singletons. This material consisted of peripheral blood, taken before any cancer treatment. These TCRs come from a female donor over 55 with stage I lung adenocarcinoma. Each CDR3 is given without its conserved first and last residue.

v_gene: TRBV27; j_gene: TRBJ1-4; CDR3aa: ASSQQKFWTNEKLF
v_gene: TRBV2; j_gene: TRBJ1-2; CDR3aa: ASSVQGINYGYT
v_gene: TRBV5-4; j_gene: TRBJ1-2; CDR3aa: ASSFFRAGAYT
v_gene: TRBV6-1; j_gene: TRBJ1-1; CDR3aa: ASSPQGGTEAF
v_gene: TRBV6-1; j_gene: TRBJ2-1; CDR3aa: ASNRKRDDEQF
v_gene: TRBV5-8; j_gene: TRBJ1-3; CDR3aa: ASSCDRNSGNTIY
v_gene: TRBV11-2; j_gene: TRBJ2-7; CDR3aa: ASSLTSGGAGEQY
v_gene: TRBV5-8; j_gene: TRBJ1-6; CDR3aa: ASSLLSSTLGSPLH
v_gene: TRBV6-1; j_gene: TRBJ1-2; CDR3aa: ASSEAGETFGYT
v_gene: TRBV18; j_gene: TRBJ2-5; CDR3aa: ASHIGGQETQY
v_gene: TRBV13; j_gene: TRBJ2-2; CDR3aa: ASSLGVRTGELF
v_gene: TRBV29-1; j_gene: TRBJ2-7; CDR3aa: SVEDPDERNYEQY
v_gene: TRBV7-9; j_gene: TRBJ2-7; CDR3aa: ASSPLSRVTEQY
v_gene: TRBV9; j_gene: TRBJ2-5; CDR3aa: ASTEGQGYQETQY
v_gene: TRBV19; j_gene: TRBJ2-3; CDR3aa: ASSKGTGTGGIDTQY
v_gene: TRBV28; j_gene: TRBJ1-1; CDR3aa: ASSLSGGKTEAF
v_gene: TRBV2; j_gene: TRBJ2-3; CDR3aa: ASSEPGRSTQY
v_gene: TRBV28; j_gene: TRBJ2-1; CDR3aa: ASSLGGGGYNEQF
v_gene: TRBV7-8; j_gene: TRBJ2-7; CDR3aa: ASSSRRLAGVHEQY
v_gene: TRBV19; j_gene: TRBJ2-5; CDR3aa: ASSRDWGIQETQY
v_gene: TRBV7-9; j_gene: TRBJ2-3; CDR3aa: ASSLALGGKATDTQY
v_gene: TRBV6-5; j_gene: TRBJ1-2; CDR3aa: ASSSRGGGYT
v_gene: TRBV5-8; j_gene: TRBJ1-2; CDR3aa: ASSLVQGSIYGYT